The T cell receptor beta chain described here comes from a study of T cells in Graves' hyperthyroidism and ophthalmopathy. General study points: Median prediction lead before ophthalmopathy onset was 6.5 to 7 months with the model. Researchers report that a 13 V-J model separated ophthalmopathy from stable hyperthyroidism.

TCR beta CDR3 regions were amplified from RNA. The HTBI primer set served for first-round RT-PCR of the TCR CDR3. MiXCR, applied by TCRdb to the multiplex PCR reads, yields one record per CDR3 protein. The data hold 600,000 or so distinct CDR3 sequences, with around 14% observed a single time. In the case of this clonotype: No antigen is known for it.

Each person with ophthalmopathy scored at least 3 on the Clinical Activity Score, reached NOSPECS grade 4 or higher, and had been ill under 3 months. Lactation, pregnancy, other autoimmune disease or uncontrolled infection led to exclusion of patients. This CDR3 contains 24 residues. Looked up from germline, CDR1 is SGHTA and CDR2 is FQGTGA. V lost 5 bases and J lost 3; bases outside the gene matches: 31. This chain connects TRBV7-3 to TRBJ2-4, with 10 bases matching TRBD2. Sequencing input: blood. This receptor was identified in a woman aged 18-29 years with Graves' ophthalmopathy. CDR3 in amino acids: CASSNYPMTLAGAPTSWVKNIQYF. CDR3 DNA sequence: TGTGCCAGCAGCAACTACCCGATGACCCTAGCGGGAGCCCCGACTAGCTGGGTCAAAAACATTCAGTACTTC.